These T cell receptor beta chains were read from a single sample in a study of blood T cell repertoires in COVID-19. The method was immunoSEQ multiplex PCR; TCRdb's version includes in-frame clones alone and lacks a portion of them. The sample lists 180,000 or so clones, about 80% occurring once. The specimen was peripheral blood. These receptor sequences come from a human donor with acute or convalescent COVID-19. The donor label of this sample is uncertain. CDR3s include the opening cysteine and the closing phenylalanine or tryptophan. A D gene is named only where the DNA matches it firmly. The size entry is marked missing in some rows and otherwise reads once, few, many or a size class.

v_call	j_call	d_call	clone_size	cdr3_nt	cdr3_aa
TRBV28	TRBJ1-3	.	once	TGTGCCAGCAAAAAGACAGTGGGAAACACCATATATTTT	CASKKTVGNTIYF
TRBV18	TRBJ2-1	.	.	TGTGCCAGCTCACCATCTAGAGGGGGCAATGAGCAGTTCTTC	CASSPSRGGNEQFF
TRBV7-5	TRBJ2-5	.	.	TGTGTCAGAAGCTTAGGGCAGACCCAGTACTTC	CVRSLGQTQYF
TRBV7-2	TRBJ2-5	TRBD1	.	TGTGCCAGCAGCTTAGGGGGGACAGGGGCCGAACAAGAGACCCAGTACTTC	CASSLGGTGAEQETQYF
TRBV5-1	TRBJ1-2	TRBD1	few	TGCGCCAGCAGCGAAGGCCCGGGACAGAACTATGGCTACACCTTC	CASSEGPGQNYGYTF
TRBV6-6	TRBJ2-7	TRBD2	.	TGTGCCAGCAGTTTGGGACTAGCGGGACACTACGAGCAGTACTTC	CASSLGLAGHYEQYF
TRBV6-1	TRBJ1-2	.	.	TGTGCCAGCAGTGAAGTCGGGGGGAGGGATAACTATGGCTACACCTTC	CASSEVGGRDNYGYTF
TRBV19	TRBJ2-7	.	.	TGTGCCAGTAGTTGGGGCGCGACCTACGAGCAGTACTTC	CASSWGATYEQYF
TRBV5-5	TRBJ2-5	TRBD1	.	TGTGCCAGCAGCCTAGGGACAGGGGGCTTGGAGACCCAGTACTTC	CASSLGTGGLETQYF
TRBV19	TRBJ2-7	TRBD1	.	TGTGCCAGTAAAGGGGACAGGTACCTCGGCGAGCAGTACTTC	CASKGDRYLGEQYF
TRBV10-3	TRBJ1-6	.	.	TGTGCCATCAGTGAAGGAGGGGGAGGGTCTTCACCCCTCCACTTT	CAISEGGGGSSPLHF
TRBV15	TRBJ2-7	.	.	TGTGCCACCAGCAGATCTGACAGCTACGAGCAGTACTTC	CATSRSDSYEQYF
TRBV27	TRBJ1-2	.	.	TGTGCCAGCAGTCCCGCAGGGCGGCTGGGAGGTGGCTACACCTTC	CASSPAGRLGGGYTF
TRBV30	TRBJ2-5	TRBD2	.	TGTGCCTGGAGATCTTCGGGACTAGCGGGAGAGACCCAGTACTTC	CAWRSSGLAGETQYF
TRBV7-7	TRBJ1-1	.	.	TGTGCCAGCAGCTTAGAAGTAGGGAGCACTGAAGCTTTCTTT	CASSLEVGSTEAFF
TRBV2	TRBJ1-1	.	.	TGTGCCAGCAGTGATAGGGGCGTGGGCACTGAAGCTTTCTTT	CASSDRGVGTEAFF
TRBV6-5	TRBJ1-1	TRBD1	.	TGTGCCAGCAGTTATGGGCAGGGGGCTGAAGCTTTCTTT	CASSYGQGAEAFF
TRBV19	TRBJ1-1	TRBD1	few	TGTGCCAGTAGTATGCGCGGGGGACAGGTGGGGACTGAAGCTTTCTTT	CASSMRGGQVGTEAFF
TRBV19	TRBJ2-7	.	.	TGTGCCAGTAGTATTCAGGGACAATCCTACGAGCAGTACTTC	CASSIQGQSYEQYF
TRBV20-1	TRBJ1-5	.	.	TGCAGTGCTAGTCCCCCAGGGTTGAGTCAGCCCCAGCATTTT	CSASPPGLSQPQHF
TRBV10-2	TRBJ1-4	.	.	TGCGCCAGCAGTGCGAATGAAAAACTGTTTTTT	CASSANEKLFF
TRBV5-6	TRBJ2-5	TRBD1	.	TGTGCCAGCAGCGGTCGACAGGGTCTAGGCGAGACCCAGTACTTC	CASSGRQGLGETQYF
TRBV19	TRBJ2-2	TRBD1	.	TGTGCCAGTAGTTTCCCACAGGGGGCTGGCGGGGAGCTGTTTTTT	CASSFPQGAGGELFF
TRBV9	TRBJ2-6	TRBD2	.	TGTGCCAGCAGCGTAGCTGAAATAGCGGGAGCGCCTGGGGCCAACGTCCTGACTTTC	CASSVAEIAGAPGANVLTF
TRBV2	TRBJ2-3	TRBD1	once	TGTGCCAGCAACAGGGGAGGCACAGATACGCAGTATTTT	CASNRGGTDTQYF
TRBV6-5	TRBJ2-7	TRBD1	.	TGTGCCAGCAGTCGGCCGGGACAGGGGACCTACGAGCAGTACTTC	CASSRPGQGTYEQYF
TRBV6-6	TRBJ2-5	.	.	TGTGCCACACTAGGTACGGAGACCCAGTACTTC	CATLGTETQYF
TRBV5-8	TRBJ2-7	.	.	TGTGCCACCAGACGAGGCGGTTCCTACGAGCAGTACTTC	CATRRGGSYEQYF
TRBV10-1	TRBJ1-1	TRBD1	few	TGCGCCAGCTCAGGGGGTTCCGACACTGAAGCTTTCTTT	CASSGGSDTEAFF
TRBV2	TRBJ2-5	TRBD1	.	TGTGCCAGCAGCAAAGACAGGGGAGCGGAGACCCAGTACTTC	CASSKDRGAETQYF
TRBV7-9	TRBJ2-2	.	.	TGTGCCAGCAGCTTGGGGGCCCCCGGGGAGCTGTTTTTT	CASSLGAPGELFF
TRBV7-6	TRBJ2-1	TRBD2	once	TGTGCCAGCGGCATAGCGGGAGGGTCTGACAATGAGCAGTTCTTC	CASGIAGGSDNEQFF
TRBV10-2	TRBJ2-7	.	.	TGCGCCAGCAGTGCGGCCTACGAGCAGTACTTC	CASSAAYEQYF
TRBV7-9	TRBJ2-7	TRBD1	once	TGTGCCAGCAGCTCTTGGACAGGGGGCTCCTACGAGCAGTACTTC	CASSSWTGGSYEQYF
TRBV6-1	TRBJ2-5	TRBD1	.	TGTGCCAGCAGTGGCGGGACAGGGGGCGCCCCGAGAGAGACCCAGTACTTC	CASSGGTGGAPRETQYF
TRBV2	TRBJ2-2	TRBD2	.	TGTGCCAGCAGAACCCTAGCGGGATGGACCGGGGAGCTGTTTTTT	CASRTLAGWTGELFF
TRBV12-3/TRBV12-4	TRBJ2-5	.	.	TGTGCCAGCAGTTTAAGGGGAGAGACCCAGTACTTC	CASSLRGETQYF
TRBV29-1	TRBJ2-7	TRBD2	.	TGCAGCGTCCACGGAACTAGCGGGACCGGGTCCTACGAGCAGTACTTC	CSVHGTSGTGSYEQYF
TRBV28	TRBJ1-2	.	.	TGTGCCAGCATTTCAGGGGCAGGGAATGGCTACACCTTC	CASISGAGNGYTF
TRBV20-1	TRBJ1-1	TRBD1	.	TGCAGTGCTCGTGATCCCAGACAGGGGGCGAGGGTGAACACTGAAGCTTTCTTT	CSARDPRQGARVNTEAFF
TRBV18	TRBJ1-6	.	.	TGTGCCAGCTCACAACAGGGTTTGGATTCACCCCTCCACTTT	CASSQQGLDSPLHF
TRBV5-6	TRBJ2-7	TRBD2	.	TGTGCCAGCAGCCTGACTAGCGGGATAGCCCACGAGCAGTACTTC	CASSLTSGIAHEQYF
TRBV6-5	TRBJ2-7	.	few	TGTGCCAGCAGTTACTCACCCGGGTCCGAGCAGTACTTC	CASSYSPGSEQYF
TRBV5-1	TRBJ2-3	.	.	TGCGCCAGCAGCCCCGAGGGCACAGATACGCAGTATTTT	CASSPEGTDTQYF
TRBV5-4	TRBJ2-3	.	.	TGTGCCAGCAGATCGGCCGTACCCTCAGCGGCAGATACGCAGTATTTT	CASRSAVPSAADTQYF
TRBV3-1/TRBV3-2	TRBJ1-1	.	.	TGTGCCAGCAGCCAAGATCTGGCGGGGATCTCTGAAGCTTTCTTT	CASSQDLAGISEAFF
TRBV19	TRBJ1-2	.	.	TGTGCCAGTAGTACGGACAGTCGTGTACCTGGTCGTAACTATGGCTACACCTTC	CASSTDSRVPGRNYGYTF
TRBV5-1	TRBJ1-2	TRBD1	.	TGCGCCAGCAGCCCGGACAGGTTCCCCTATGGCTACACCTTC	CASSPDRFPYGYTF
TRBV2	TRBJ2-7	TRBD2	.	TGTGCCAGCATTGAAGCGGGAGGAGCCGTGCAGTACTTC	CASIEAGGAVQYF
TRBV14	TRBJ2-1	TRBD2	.	TGTGCCAGCAGCCATGCGGGAGTGCAGTTCTTC	CASSHAGVQFF
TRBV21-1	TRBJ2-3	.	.	TGTGCCAGCAGCAATCTAGTCTTTAGCGGGAGCGGTGTTCGCACAGATACGCAGTATTTT	CASSNLVFSGSGVRTDTQYF
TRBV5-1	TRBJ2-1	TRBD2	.	TGCGCCAGCAGCCGAAGCGGGACCATGAGCTCCTACAATGAGCAGTTCTTC	CASSRSGTMSSYNEQFF
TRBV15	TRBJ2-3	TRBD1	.	TGTGCCACCAGCAGAGCGACGACAGGGGGAGATACGCAGTATTTT	CATSRATTGGDTQYF
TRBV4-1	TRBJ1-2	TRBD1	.	TGCGCCAGCAGCCAACAGATCCAGGGGGCCTATGGCTACACCTTC	CASSQQIQGAYGYTF
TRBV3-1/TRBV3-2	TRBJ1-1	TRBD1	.	TGTGCCAGCAGCCGACAGGGTACAGTCACTGAAGCTTTCTTT	CASSRQGTVTEAFF
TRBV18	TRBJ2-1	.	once	TGTGCCAGCTCACCAGCCTTAGCTGCTGAGCAGTTCTTC	CASSPALAAEQFF
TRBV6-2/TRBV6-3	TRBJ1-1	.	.	TGTGCCAGCAGTCCGACGGAGGGGCGCACTGAAGCTTTCTTT	CASSPTEGRTEAFF